Below are 15 T cell receptor beta chains sequenced from a single sample in a study of blood T cell repertoires in COVID-19. Produced via immunoSEQ multiplex PCR; TCRdb's table is partial and in-frame only. The sample has around 250,000 clones, 80% to 90% seen once. The sample comprised PBMCs or T cells enriched from blood (not recorded which). The receptors stem from a woman aged 40 to 55 who had been exposed to COVID-19.

The rearrangement joins TRBV27 to TRBJ2-2, with D possibly being TRBD1 (5 bases). V was shortened by 2 bases and J by 1 base, with 8 bases between the two germline ends. From germline, CDR1 is MNHEY and CDR2 SMNVEV (reference sequence). There are 15 residues in the CDR3. DNA for the CDR3: TGTGCCAGCAGTTTAGTAACAGGGAACACCGGGGAGCTGTTTTTT. Protein: CASSLVTGNTGELFF.

This chain links TRBV20-1 with TRBJ1-1; TRBD1 might be the D (6 bases). Looked up from germline, CDR1 is DFQATT and CDR2 is SNEGSKA (reference sequence). V lost 3 bases, J lost 5 bases, and 16 bases lay in between. The CDR3 totals 14 residues. This CDR3 is CSASTGSLGTEAFF. In DNA form, the CDR3 reads TGCAGTGCTAGTACAGGGTCCCTTGGAACTGAAGCTTTCTTT.

This clone was seen only once. The chain carries TRBV15 and TRBJ2-5, with 7 positions matching TRBD2. This CDR3 comprises 14 residues. Unmatched junction bases numbered 2, after V lost 1 base and J lost 3 bases. Germline CDR1 reads LNHNV; CDR2 reads YYDKDF (reference sequence). DNA for the CDR3: TGTGCCACCAGCAGAGCGGGGGGAAAAGAGACCCAGTACTTC. Translating gives CATSRAGGKETQYF.

This chain connects TRBV11-2 to TRBJ1-5; D not resolved. This CDR3 region has 15 residues. Germline values: CDR1 SGHAT, CDR2 FQNNGV. V was cut by 6 bases and J by 0 bases, with 12 bases left in between. CDR3: CASSFTVGSNQPQHF. The CDR3 region has the DNA TGTGCCAGCAGTTTTACTGTCGGTAGCAATCAGCCCCAGCATTTT.

This chain uses TRBV27 with TRBJ2-7; a weak D match, TRBD2 (5 bases). Germline CDR1 is MNHEY and CDR2 is SMNVEV (reference sequence). This CDR3 region has 14 residues. The V gene lost 6 bases and the J gene lost 3 bases, with 15 bases spanning the gap. CDR3 loop: CASRAVTIDYEQYF. In DNA, the CDR3 is TGTGCCAGCAGGGCTGTGACTATCGACTACGAGCAGTACTTC.

The rearrangement links TRBV10-3 to TRBJ2-7, with 8 bases aligning to TRBD1. CDR1 is ENHRY, CDR2 SYGVKD, per germline. Unmatched junction bases numbered 6, after V lost 6 bases and J lost 2 bases. CDR3 size: 14 residues. The CDR3 region is CAIREGQGPYEQYF. The CDR3 DNA reads as TGTGCCATCAGAGAAGGACAGGGCCCCTACGAGCAGTACTTC.

The chain employs TRBV24-1 and TRBJ1-1, with a tentative D call TRBD1 (5 bases). Deletions cut 6 bases from V and 4 bases from J, with 8 bases between. The germline V gene encodes CDR1 KGHDR and CDR2 SFDVKD. This CDR3 is built from 12 residues. CDR3 protein: CATSSGGTEAFF. For the CDR3, the DNA is TGTGCCACCAGTAGCGGGGGCACTGAAGCTTTCTTT.

In the case of this clone: The junction departs from the called germline gene at one end, perhaps through a read error. This chain connects TRBV5-1 to TRBJ1-4; 9 bases map to TRBD1. The CDR3 has 15 amino acids. The germline gives CDR1 SGHRS, CDR2 YFSETQ. CDR3 sequence (DNA): TGTGCCAGCAGCTTTGGGACAGGGCCCAATGAAAAACTGTTTTTT. Translation: CASSFGTGPNEKLFF.

V gene TRBV7-8 combines with J gene TRBJ1-6; weak D call: TRBD1 (5 bases). The germline V gene encodes CDR1 SGHVS and CDR2 FQNEAQ. Deletions cut 1 base from V and 8 bases from J, with 9 bases between. The CDR3 extends over 14 amino acids. CDR3 DNA: TGTGCCAGCAGCTTAGAGGGACTCTATTCACCCCTCCACTTT. It translates to CASSLEGLYSPLHF.

V gene TRBV28 combines with J gene TRBJ2-1; the D gene is possibly TRBD2 (6 bases). Germline loops: CDR1 MDHEN, CDR2 SYDVKM. The length of the CDR3 is 19 residues. Trimming shortened V by 1 base and J by 7 bases, and 26 bases separated the two germline ends. CDR3 DNA: TGTGCCAGCAGTTTATCGTGGCCTAGCGCAGTAGGTTATGGAAATGAGCAGTTCTTC. This sequence encodes CASSLSWPSAVGYGNEQFF.

The chain joins TRBV6-5 to TRBJ1-2, with 12 bases lining up with TRBD1. CDR3 size: 15 residues. The germline CDR1 and CDR2 sequences are MNHEY and SVGAGI. V lost 0 bases, J lost 7 bases, and 3 bases stayed unmatched. The CDR3 region has the DNA TGTGCCAGCAGTTACTCAGGGACAGGGGGCGGTGGCTACACCTTC. Residues: CASSYSGTGGGGYTF.

The chain has TRBV7-6 and TRBJ1-1; 8 nucleotides match TRBD1. Germline loops: CDR1 SGHVS, CDR2 FNYEAQ. The ends lost 5 bases at V and 1 base at J; junction bases unmatched: 6. The CDR3 is made up of 15 amino acids. CDR3 in DNA: TGTGCCAGCAGCCTTAGACAGGGGCGGAACACTGAAGCTTTCTTT. Its protein is CASSLRQGRNTEAFF.

The V gene is TRBV5-3, the J gene TRBJ1-4, with a possible D match to TRBD1 (5 bases). TRBV5-3 is labeled an ORF, and its function is uncertain. CDR3 length: 14 residues. The V and J ends lost 1 base and 8 bases respectively, with 12 bases between them. CDR3 nucleotide sequence: TGTGCCAGAAGCTTGAGGGACTTAGGAGAAAAACTGTTTTTT. This codes for CARSLRDLGEKLFF.

The chain recombines TRBV28 with TRBJ2-5; a possible D gene is TRBD1 (11 bases). The CDR3 runs 17 residues. From germline, CDR1 is MDHEN and CDR2 SYDVKM. V lost 2 bases, J lost 5 bases, and 21 bases lay in between. CDR3 amino acids: CASSLRGQGGLAETQYF. CDR3 sequence (DNA): TGTGCCAGCAGTTTAAGGGGACAGGGGGGACTAGCGGAGACCCAGTACTTC.

V usage is TRBV18 and J usage is TRBJ2-2; D is undetermined. With 6 bases removed from V and 2 bases from J, the gap between germline ends came to 7 bases. CDR3 length equals 13 residues. Looked up from germline, CDR1 is KGHSH and CDR2 is LQKENI. CDR3 bases: TGTGCCAGCTCCCCTCCCAACACCGGGGAGCTGTTTTTT. Amino acid sequence: CASSPPNTGELFF.